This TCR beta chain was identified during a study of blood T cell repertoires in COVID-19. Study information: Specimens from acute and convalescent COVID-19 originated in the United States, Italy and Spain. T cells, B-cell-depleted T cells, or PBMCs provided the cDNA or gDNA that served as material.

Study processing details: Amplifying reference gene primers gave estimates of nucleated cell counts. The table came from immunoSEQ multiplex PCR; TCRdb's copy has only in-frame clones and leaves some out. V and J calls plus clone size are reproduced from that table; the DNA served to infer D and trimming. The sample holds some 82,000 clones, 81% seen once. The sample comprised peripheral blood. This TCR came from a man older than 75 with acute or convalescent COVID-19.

The CDR3 region is CASSSLVASSYNEQFF. CDR3 bases: TGTGCCAGCAGTTCCCTGGTCGCGAGCTCCTACAATGAGCAGTTCTTC. The chain uses TRBV28 and TRBJ2-1; D is ambiguous. V was pared by 4 bases and J by 0 bases, with 13 bases between. This CDR3 comprises 16 residues. Germline values: CDR1 MDHEN, CDR2 SYDVKM.